This entry features one T cell receptor (beta chain) sequence. The data derive from a study of blood T cells in healthy people across ages. The second PCR ran roughly 6 to 11 cycles with a sample-barcoded 5' primer and J-beta primers. Each cDNA molecule carried a tag from a template-switch adaptor that contained 12 random nucleotides. Researchers report that each sample yielded at least 2.5 million CDR3-containing paired-end reads. TCRdb reprocessed the 5' RACE reads with MiXCR, giving one entry per CDR3 protein. The table includes 600,000 to 850,000 distinct CDR3 sequences, approximately 43% detected once. This CDR3 comprises 16 residues. With V trimmed by 1 base and J by 3 bases, 8 bases remained unmatched. The study drew donors from healthy Caucasian individuals in Russia aged about 6 to 100.

The V gene is TRBV12-3 or TRBV12-4, the J gene TRBJ1-2, with TRBD1 matching 7 bases. This clonotype was sampled from a woman aged 60-70 years in good health. Source material: blood. CDR3 region: CASSLGRGAAHYGYTF. The DNA of the CDR3 is TGTGCCAGCAGTTTAGGCAGGGGGGCGGCCCACTATGGCTACACCTTC.